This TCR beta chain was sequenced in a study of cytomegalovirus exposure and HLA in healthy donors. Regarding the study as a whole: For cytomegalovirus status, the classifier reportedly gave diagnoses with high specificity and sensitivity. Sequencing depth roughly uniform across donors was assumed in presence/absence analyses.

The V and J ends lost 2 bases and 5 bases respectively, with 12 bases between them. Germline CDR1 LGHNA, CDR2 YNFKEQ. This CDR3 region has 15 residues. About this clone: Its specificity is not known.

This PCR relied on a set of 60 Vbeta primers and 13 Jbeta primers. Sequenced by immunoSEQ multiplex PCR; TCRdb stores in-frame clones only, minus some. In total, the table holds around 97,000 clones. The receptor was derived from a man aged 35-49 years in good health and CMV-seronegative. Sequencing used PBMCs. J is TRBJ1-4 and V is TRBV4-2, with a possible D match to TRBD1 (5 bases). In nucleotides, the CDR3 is TGTGCCAGCAGCCAAACTTCGGCAGGGAATGAAAAACTGTTTTTT. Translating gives CASSQTSAGNEKLFF.